This is a list of T cell receptor beta chains from one sample in a study of blood T cell repertoires in COVID-19. Sequencing used immunoSEQ multiplex PCR; TCRdb keeps in-frame clones, though not all of them. Here the sample spans about 170,000 clones, about 84% being singletons. The source material was PBMCs or T cells enriched from blood (not recorded which). Every receptor here comes from a man aged 45-65 years who had recovered from COVID-19. Each CDR3 is given with its conserved first and last residue. The D gene is left open where the match is weak. Expanded clones get a size class; other rows say once, few or many, or leave the size out.

V	J	size	D	DNA	CDR3
TRBV27	TRBJ1-2	-	TRBD1	TGTGCCAGCAGTCGGACAGGGGCTAACTATGGCTACACCTTC	CASSRTGANYGYTF
TRBV5-1	TRBJ2-3	-	TRBD1	TGCGCCAGCAGCTTGACCAGGGGGACAGATACGCAGTATTTT	CASSLTRGTDTQYF
TRBV20-1	TRBJ1-2	-	-	TGCAGTGCTAGTCCACAGAGCTATGGCTACACCTTC	CSASPQSYGYTF
TRBV6-5	TRBJ1-4	-	TRBD1	TGTGCCAGCAGTCTTGACAGGGGGGATGAAAAACTGTTTTTT	CASSLDRGDEKLFF
TRBV4-3	TRBJ2-3	-	TRBD1	TGCGCCAGCAGCCGATCGGACAGGGCAGCAGATACGCAGTATTTT	CASSRSDRAADTQYF
TRBV4-2	TRBJ2-1	-	TRBD1	TGTGCCAGCAGCCAAGAAGGGGTCGGACAGGGGGCAGGCAATGAGCAGTTCTTC	CASSQEGVGQGAGNEQFF
TRBV10-3	TRBJ1-6	-	-	TGTGCCATCGCGGGGACGATCTATAATTCACCCCTCCACTTT	CAIAGTIYNSPLHF
TRBV15	TRBJ1-5	-	TRBD1	TGTGCCACCAGCAGTCGGACAGGGGGCTTCAATCAGCCCCAGCATTTT	CATSSRTGGFNQPQHF
TRBV19	TRBJ2-2	-	-	TGTGCCAGTAGACGGGGAAGGAACACCGGGGAGCTGTTTTTT	CASRRGRNTGELFF
TRBV3-1/TRBV3-2	TRBJ2-6	-	-	TGTGCCAGCAGCCAAGGTGGAGGGACTGGGGCCAACGTCCTGACTTTC	CASSQGGGTGANVLTF
TRBV3-1/TRBV3-2	TRBJ2-1	-	-	TGTGCCAGCAGCCAAGGTCTCCTATACAATGAGCAGTTCTTC	CASSQGLLYNEQFF
TRBV9	TRBJ1-6	-	TRBD1	TGTGCCAGCAGCGCCGAAGGATCTTCAGGGGGCGCGGGCAATTCACCCCTCCACTTT	CASSAEGSSGGAGNSPLHF
TRBV6-5	TRBJ1-2	-	TRBD1	TGTGCCAGCAGCACCGGGACAGGGGGCCACTATGGCTACACCTTC	CASSTGTGGHYGYTF
TRBV10-3	TRBJ1-6	-	TRBD1	TGTGCCATCAGGATGGGACAGCTACATTCACCCCTCCACTTT	CAIRMGQLHSPLHF
TRBV29-1	TRBJ1-1	-	-	TGCAGCGTTGCATCGCGGGAGGACACTGAAGCTTTCTTT	CSVASREDTEAFF
TRBV9	TRBJ2-3	-	-	TGTGCCAGCAGCGCCGCCCCGGGCACAGATACGCAGTATTTT	CASSAAPGTDTQYF
TRBV7-2	TRBJ1-1	few	TRBD1	TGTGCCAGCAGCCGTGTAGGGACAGGGAACACTGAAGCTTTCTTT	CASSRVGTGNTEAFF
TRBV28	TRBJ1-1	-	-	TGTGCCAGCAGTATCCCCGCGGTAGGGAACACTGAAGCTTTCTTT	CASSIPAVGNTEAFF
TRBV12-3/TRBV12-4	TRBJ1-6	-	-	TGTGCCAGCAGTTCAAATTCACCCCTCCACTTT	CASSSNSPLHF
TRBV10-3	TRBJ2-2	-	-	TGTGCCATCGGGGGCCTGAACACCGGGGAGCTGTTTTTT	CAIGGLNTGELFF
TRBV27	TRBJ1-5	-	-	TGTGCCAGCAGTTTGTTCGGCGCGGGGAGGGGCCAGCCCCAGCATTTT	CASSLFGAGRGQPQHF
TRBV7-9	TRBJ2-3	few	TRBD2	TGTGCCAGCAGCTCGGGACTAGCGGCCAGGGTGAAGAACACAGATACGCAGTATTTT	CASSSGLAARVKNTDTQYF
TRBV19	TRBJ1-6	many	-	TGTGCCAACCCCGGTTCACCCCTCCACTTT	CANPGSPLHF
TRBV7-9	TRBJ1-4	many	-	TGTGCCAGCAGCTTTCAGGGGTATAATGAAAAACTGTTTTTT	CASSFQGYNEKLFF
TRBV10-3	TRBJ2-1	-	TRBD2	TGTGCCAGTATAGCGGGGGTTAATAAGATCCGTAGCTACAATGAGCAGTTCTTC	CASIAGVNKIRSYNEQFF
TRBV18	TRBJ2-4	-	TRBD1	TGTGCCAGCTCACCGATGACAGGGTCTGCCAAAAACATTCAGTACTTC	CASSPMTGSAKNIQYF
TRBV6-5	TRBJ2-7	-	-	TGTGCCATCGCCTCCCCCTCCAGGAATTCCTACGAGCAGTACTTC	CAIASPSRNSYEQYF
TRBV7-9	TRBJ1-2	-	-	TGTGCCAGCAGCCTTACCCAGGGGACCTACTATGGCTACACCTTC	CASSLTQGTYYGYTF
TRBV3-1/TRBV3-2	TRBJ1-2	-	TRBD1	TGTGCCAGCAGCCCCAAGGACAGGGTCGATGGCTACACCTTC	CASSPKDRVDGYTF
TRBV4-2	TRBJ1-1	-	-	TGTGCCAGCAGCCAAGATCCCCCGGGGATCACTGAAGCTTTCTTT	CASSQDPPGITEAFF
TRBV25-1	TRBJ2-1	-	TRBD1	TGTGCCAGCAGACAGGGGGCCTACAATGAGCAGTTCTTC	CASRQGAYNEQFF
TRBV19	TRBJ1-3	-	-	TGTGCCAGTAGTAGCGGAGGCTCTGGAAACACCATATATTTT	CASSSGGSGNTIYF
TRBV19	TRBJ1-2	-	-	TGTGCCAGTAGTACCGGGGACACCCTCGGCGGCTACACCTTC	CASSTGDTLGGYTF
TRBV19	TRBJ1-1	-	TRBD1	TGTGCCAGTACCCGCCGCCCCGACAGGGAATGGGGTACTGAAGCTTTCTTT	CASTRRPDREWGTEAFF
TRBV28	TRBJ2-7	-	TRBD1	TGTGCCAGCAGTTTAGGGACAGGGGGCTACGAGCAGTACTTC	CASSLGTGGYEQYF